Presented here are 9 T cell receptor beta chains from one specimen sequenced in a study of T-cell reconstitution after alpha-beta-depleted transplantation in children. This sample's TCRbeta library carried unique molecular identifier barcodes. MiXCR was run by TCRdb on the PCR reads, yielding one entry per CDR3 protein. The sample carries 81,000 or so distinct CDR3 sequences, around a sixth recorded once. The sample here was PBMCs, mostly from graft donor cells, taken 180 days after TCRalphabeta/CD19-depleted stem cell transplant. The receptors shown here come from a male patient aged 2-15 years who had a stem cell transplant for acute lymphoblastic leukemia, so the T cells may come from the graft donor.

This clonotype has ten or more counts. The chain combines TRBV28 with TRBJ1-5; possible D gene TRBD1, 6 bases. CDR1 MDHEN and CDR2 SYDVKM come from the germline V gene. V was clipped by 5 bases and J by 2 bases, with 13 bases between them. The CDR3 has 15 residues. The chain's CDR3 is CASSPGAGGNQPQHF. CDR3 nucleotide sequence: TGTGCCAGCAGTCCGGGGGCGGGGGGCAATCAGCCCCAGCATTTT.

The rearrangement joins TRBV3-1 to TRBJ1-5; D call uncertain. CDR3 length: 13 residues. The germline V and J ends were trimmed by 3 bases and 11 bases, with 14 bases remaining between them. Germline lookup yields CDR1 LGHDT and CDR2 YNNKEL (reference sequence). CDR3 residues: CASSQTGESAQHF. The CDR3 nucleotides are TGTGCCAGCAGCCAGACCGGAGAATCGGCCCAGCATTTT. The entire variable domain, with the rest obtained from reference TRBV3-1 and TRBJ1-5, is as follows: DTAVSQTPKYLVTQMGNDKSIKCEQNLGHDTMYWYKQDSKKFLKIMFSYNNKELIINETVPNRFSPKSPDKAHLNLHINSLELGDSAVYFCASSQTGESAQHFGDGTRLSIL.

This clonotype was counted a few times. The chain is built from TRBV12-3 or TRBV12-4 and TRBJ2-4; the match to TRBD2 covers 9 bases. Unmatched junction bases numbered 10, after V lost 2 bases and J lost 5 bases. The CDR3 is 17 amino acids. CDR3 loop: CASSLFRGGGAQNIQYF. The CDR3 DNA is TGTGCCAGCAGTTTATTTCGGGGCGGGGGGGCCCAAAACATTCAGTACTTC.

This clonotype was counted a few times. The rearrangement joins TRBV29-1 to TRBJ2-2; D not certain. The CDR3 covers 13 residues. With 4 bases removed from V and 1 base from J, the gap between germline ends came to 7 bases. Germline-derived CDR1 and CDR2 are SQVTM and ANQGSEA. CDR3 DNA sequence: TGCAGCGTTGGTCCCAAGAACACCGGGGAGCTGTTTTTT. Translated, it gives CSVGPKNTGELFF.

V usage is TRBV7-9 and J usage is TRBJ2-7, with D perhaps assigned TRBD1 or TRBD2 (5 bases each). From germline, CDR1 is SEHNR and CDR2 FQNEAQ (reference sequence). V was shortened by 2 bases and J by 6 bases, with 8 bases between the two germline ends. CDR3 length equals 12 residues. The CDR3 DNA is TGTGCCAGCAGCTTATCAGGGAGCGAGCAGTACTTC. Translated: CASSLSGSEQYF.

This clonotype was picked up a small number of times. This rearrangement joins TRBV4-1 to TRBJ2-1; 8 bases fit TRBD2. This CDR3 spans 16 amino acids. Germline CDR1 MGHRA, CDR2 YSYEKL. After removal of 4 bases from V and 5 bases from J, the junction contained 10 bases not matched to a gene. The CDR3 here is CASSRQTLRGDNEQFF. The CDR3 DNA reads TGCGCCAGCAGCCGCCAGACGTTGCGGGGGGACAATGAGCAGTTCTTC.

This clonotype has more than one count but fewer than ten. The rearrangement uses TRBV15 and TRBJ2-5; D uncertain. V lost 0 bases, J lost 2 bases, and 10 bases lay in between. The CDR3 has 15 amino acids. From germline, CDR1 is LNHNV and CDR2 YYDKDF (reference sequence). This CDR3 is CATSREGSSQETQYF. CDR3 DNA sequence: TGTGCCACCAGCAGAGAAGGCAGTAGTCAAGAGACCCAGTACTTC.

This clonotype was picked up many times. The chain combines TRBV5-1 with TRBJ2-3; 7 bases are a match to TRBD2. V was pared by 4 bases and J by 0 bases, with 5 bases of the junction left unmatched. Germline V gives CDR1 SGHRS, CDR2 YFSETQ. The CDR3 is 15 amino acids. This chain's CDR3 is CASSLLGGSTDTQYF. The CDR3 bases are TGCGCCAGCAGCCTACTCGGGGGGAGCACAGATACGCAGTATTTT. Full variable domain (outside the CDR3, taken from reference TRBV5-1 and TRBJ2-3): KAGVTQTPRYLIKTRGQQVTLSCSPISGHRSVSWYQQTPGQGLQFLFEYFSETQRNKGNFPGRFSGRQFSNSRSEMNVSTLELGDSALYLCASSLLGGSTDTQYFGPGTRLTVL.

This clonotype was detected a few times. The V and J genes are TRBV7-9 and TRBJ1-6, with D hard to call. The germline gives CDR1 SEHNR, CDR2 FQNEAQ (reference sequence). This CDR3 contains 16 residues. V lost 0 bases and J lost 8, with 14 bases in between. CDR3 DNA: TGTGCCAGCAGCTTAGCGCTTGGGCGCCGGGATTCACCCCTCCACTTT. This gives the protein CASSLALGRRDSPLHF.